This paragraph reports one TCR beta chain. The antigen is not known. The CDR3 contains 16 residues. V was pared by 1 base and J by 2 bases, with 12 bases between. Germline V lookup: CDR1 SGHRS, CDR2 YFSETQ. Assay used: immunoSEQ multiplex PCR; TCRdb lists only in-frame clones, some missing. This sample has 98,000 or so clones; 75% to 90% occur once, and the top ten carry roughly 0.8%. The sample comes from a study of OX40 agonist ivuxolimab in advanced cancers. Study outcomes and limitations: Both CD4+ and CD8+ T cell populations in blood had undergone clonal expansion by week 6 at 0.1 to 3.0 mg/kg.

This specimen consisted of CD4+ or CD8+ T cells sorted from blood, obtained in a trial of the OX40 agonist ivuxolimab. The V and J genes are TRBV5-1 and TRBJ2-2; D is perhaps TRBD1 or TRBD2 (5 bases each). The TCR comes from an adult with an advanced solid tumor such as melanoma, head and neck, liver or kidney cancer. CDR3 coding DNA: TGCGCCAGCAGCTTGATACCGGGGCATAACACCGGGGAGCTGTTTTTT. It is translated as CASSLIPGHNTGELFF.